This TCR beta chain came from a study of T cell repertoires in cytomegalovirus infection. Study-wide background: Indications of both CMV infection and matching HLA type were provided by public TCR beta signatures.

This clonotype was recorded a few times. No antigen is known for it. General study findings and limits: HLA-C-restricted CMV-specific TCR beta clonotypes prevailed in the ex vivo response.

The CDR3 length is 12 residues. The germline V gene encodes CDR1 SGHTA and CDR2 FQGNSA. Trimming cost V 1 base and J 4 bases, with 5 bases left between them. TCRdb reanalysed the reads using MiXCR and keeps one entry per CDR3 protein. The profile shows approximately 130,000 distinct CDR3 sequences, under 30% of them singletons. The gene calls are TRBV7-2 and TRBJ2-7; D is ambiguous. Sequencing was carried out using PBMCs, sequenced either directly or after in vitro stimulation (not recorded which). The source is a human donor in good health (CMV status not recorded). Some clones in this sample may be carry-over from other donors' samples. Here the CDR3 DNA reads TGTGCCAGCAGCTTAGTATGGTACGAGCAGTACTTC. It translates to CASSLVWYEQYF.